Listed here are 30 T cell receptor beta chains from one sample, sequenced in a study of shared clonotypes between healthy human individuals. TCRdb's copy holds only in-frame clones and misses some; the assay was immunoSEQ multiplex PCR. Of 780,000 or so clones listed, 72% are singletons. The sequenced sample was memory CD4+ T cells sorted from blood. Subset meaning: CD45RA-negative fraction. All receptors derive from a woman aged 25-40 years in good health.

This sequence joins TRBV7-2 and TRBJ2-1, with 7 nucleotides matching TRBD2. Germline loops: CDR1 SGHTA, CDR2 FQGNSA. V shed 8 bases and J 0 bases; nucleotides not matched to a gene: 4. The CDR3 is 14 residues long. CDR3 DNA: TGTGCCAGCCGAGCGGGAAGCTCCTACAATGAGCAGTTCTTC. Amino acid sequence: CASRAGSSYNEQFF.

At least ten counts were recorded for this clone. The V and J genes are TRBV9 and TRBJ2-2; D ambiguous. CDR3 length: 15 residues. Between the trimmed V and J ends, which lost 3 bases and 5 bases, there was a span of 14 bases. CDR1 is SGDLS, CDR2 YYNGEE, per germline. Here the CDR3 DNA reads TGTGCCAGCAGCGCTAAAGTAACCATGACCGGGGAGCTGTTTTTT. This gives the protein CASSAKVTMTGELFF. Full variable domain (remainder filled in from reference TRBV9 and TRBJ2-2): DSGVTQTPKHLITATGQRVTLRCSPRSGDLSVYWYQQSLDQGLQFLIQYYNGEERAKGNILERFSAQQFPDLHSELNLSSLELGDSALYFCASSAKVTMTGELFFGEGSRLTVL.

This chain connects TRBV14 to TRBJ2-7; the D gene is possibly TRBD2 (5 bases). The CDR3 contains 12 residues. CDR1 and CDR2 from the germline V gene are SGHDN and FVKESK. V was trimmed by 1 base and J by 7 bases, leaving 8 bases between them. The CDR3 is CASSQGRGEQYF. CDR3 coding DNA: TGTGCCAGCAGCCAAGGCCGGGGAGAGCAGTACTTC.

The rearrangement joins TRBV28 to TRBJ2-1; D remains unclear. The germline gives CDR1 MDHEN, CDR2 SYDVKM. This CDR3 is built from 13 residues. V was clipped by 6 bases and J by 0 bases, with 6 bases between them. This chain's CDR3 is CASRMSSYNEQFF. The CDR3 DNA sequence: TGTGCCAGCAGGATGAGCTCCTACAATGAGCAGTTCTTC.

V is TRBV5-1 and J is TRBJ1-1; TRBD1 matches at 8 bases. The junction had 3 bases not matched to a gene; V was cut back by 4 bases and J by 4 bases. Germline V lookup: CDR1 SGHRS, CDR2 YFSETQ. The length of the CDR3 is 13 residues. CDR3 protein: CASSTDRGTEAFF. The CDR3 DNA sequence: TGCGCCAGCAGCACCGACAGGGGCACTGAAGCTTTCTTT.

This clone showed up just once. This chain connects TRBV2 to TRBJ2-1; 10 nucleotides agree with TRBD2. CDR1 is SNHLY, CDR2 FYNNEI, per germline. V was clipped by 6 bases and J by 4 bases; unmatched bases: 21. This CDR3 comprises 20 residues. The CDR3 reads CASRGRGLAPMTSNYNEQFF. In DNA form, the CDR3 reads TGTGCCAGCAGAGGAAGGGGACTAGCGCCCATGACCTCAAATTACAATGAGCAGTTCTTC.

This chain connects TRBV2 to TRBJ1-3; tentatively, D is TRBD1 (6 bases). V was shortened by 4 bases and J by 2 bases, with 9 bases between the two germline ends. The CDR3 runs 14 residues. Looked up from germline, CDR1 is SNHLY and CDR2 is FYNNEI. CDR3 bases: TGTGCCAGCAGTGTAGGGGGAACTGGAAACACCATATATTTT. It translates to CASSVGGTGNTIYF.

The chain employs TRBV12-5 and TRBJ2-3; D may be TRBD1 (6 bases). Germline assignment: CDR1 LGHNT and CDR2 FRNRAP. With 1 base removed from V and 8 bases from J, the gap between germline ends came to 13 bases. The CDR3 sequence is 14 residues long. The CDR3 nucleotides are TGTGCTAGTGGTTTGGCAGGGGCTGGTGGTACGCAGTATTTT. Amino acid sequence: CASGLAGAGGTQYF.

This clone was counted between two and nine times. This chain links TRBV11-2 with TRBJ2-5; TRBD2 agrees at 7 bases. V was clipped by 6 bases and J by 2 bases; unmatched bases: 3. There are 13 residues in the CDR3. CDR1 SGHAT and CDR2 FQNNGV come from the germline V gene. The CDR3 sequence: CASRSGDQETQYF. The CDR3 DNA follows: TGTGCCAGCAGAAGCGGGGATCAAGAGACCCAGTACTTC.

The rearrangement joins TRBV7-9 to TRBJ1-2; D is ambiguous. Deletions cut 4 bases from V and 2 bases from J, with 5 bases between. The CDR3 length is 12 residues. Germline CDR1 is SEHNR and CDR2 is FQNEAQ (reference sequence). CDR3 amino acids: CASSYENYGYTF. The CDR3 coding sequence is TGTGCCAGCAGCTACGAAAACTATGGCTACACCTTC.

The chain carries TRBV29-1 and TRBJ1-1; D ambiguous. The CDR3 covers 12 residues. CDR1 and CDR2 (germline): SQVTM, ANQGSEA. V was shortened by 5 bases and J by 2 bases, with 9 bases between the two germline ends. This CDR3 reads CSVIETNTEAFF. DNA for the CDR3: TGCAGCGTTATCGAGACTAACACTGAAGCTTTCTTT. Together with reference TRBV29-1 and TRBJ1-1, the CDR3 gives the full variable domain: SAVISQKPSRDICQRGTSLTIQCQVDSQVTMMFWYRQQPGQSLTLIATANQGSEATYESGFVIDKFPISRPNLTFSTLTVSNMSPEDSSIYLCSVIETNTEAFFGQGTRLTVV.

V and J are TRBV6-6 and TRBJ2-7, with 9 bases identical to TRBD2. V dropped 6 bases and J dropped 6; count of bases not matched to a gene: 3. The CDR3 is made up of 12 amino acids. Germline assignment: CDR1 MNHNY and CDR2 SVGAGI (reference sequence). CDR3: CASRSGRREQYF. The CDR3 DNA is TGTGCCAGCAGAAGCGGGAGGCGCGAGCAGTACTTC.

This clone was seen only once. The gene calls are TRBV5-1 and TRBJ2-7, with D perhaps matching TRBD2 (5 bases). In germline, CDR1 is SGHRS, CDR2 YFSETQ. The CDR3 length is 17 residues. The V and J ends lost 0 bases and 0 bases respectively, with 16 bases between them. The CDR3 sequence is CASSLAIRKGSSYEQYF. As DNA, the CDR3 is TGCGCCAGCAGCTTGGCCATCCGTAAAGGGAGCTCCTACGAGCAGTACTTC.

The genes are TRBV6-5 and TRBJ2-5; D uncertain. The CDR3 has 13 residues. Trimming cost V 6 bases and J 9 bases, with 17 bases left between them. Germline assignment: CDR1 MNHEY and CDR2 SVGAGI. The CDR3 sequence is CASRKDPQLSQYF. The CDR3 region has the DNA TGTGCCAGCAGAAAAGACCCCCAGCTTTCCCAGTACTTC.

The chain joins TRBV20-1 to TRBJ1-1; TRBD1 aligns across 7 bases. The CDR3 sequence is 11 residues long. Unmatched junction bases numbered 5, after V lost 6 bases and J lost 7 bases. The germline V gene encodes CDR1 DFQATT and CDR2 SNEGSKA (reference sequence). The CDR3 nucleotides are TGCAGTGCGGACCGGACAGGTGAAGCTTTCTTT. Its translation: CSADRTGEAFF.

The CDR3 here is CASSAATNEKLFF. The CDR3 bases are TGTGCCAGCAGTGCTGCAACTAATGAAAAACTGTTTTTT. The chain combines TRBV25-1 with TRBJ1-4; D remains unclear. CDR3 length equals 13 residues. The V and J ends lost 4 bases and 0 bases respectively, with 3 bases between them. Germline V gene data show CDR1 as MGHDK and CDR2 as SYGVNS.

The V and J genes are TRBV4-1 and TRBJ1-5; no reliable D call. This CDR3 region has 14 residues. Trimming removed 2 bases from V and 4 bases from J, with 9 bases in between. Germline values: CDR1 MGHRA, CDR2 YSYEKL. CDR3 amino acids: CASSQMISNQPQHF. The CDR3 nucleotides read TGCGCCAGCAGCCAAATGATATCGAATCAGCCCCAGCATTTT.

The J gene is TRBJ2-7, the V gene TRBV5-4; TRBD2 agrees at 13 bases. From germline, CDR1 is SGHNT and CDR2 YYREEE (reference sequence). V shed 0 bases, J shed 2 bases, and the junction held 2 bases outside the gene matches. CDR3 length: 16 residues. The CDR3 bases are TGTGCCAGCAGCTTGGGCGGGACTAGCGGGGCCTACGAGCAGTACTTC. Translating gives CASSLGGTSGAYEQYF. The full variable domain, completed using reference TRBV5-4 and TRBJ2-7, is ETGVTQSPTHLIKTRGQQVTLRCSSQSGHNTVSWYQQALGQGPQFIFQYYREEENGRGNFPPRFSGLQFPNYSSELNVNALELDDSALYLCASSLGGTSGAYEQYFGPGTRLTVT.

This clone was seen only once. The chain uses TRBV29-1 and TRBJ1-2; TRBD1 is a possible D gene (5 bases). This CDR3 spans 14 amino acids. Deletions cut 6 bases from V and 5 bases from J, with 19 bases between. Germline lookup yields CDR1 SQVTM and CDR2 ANQGSEA. The CDR3 nucleotides are TGCAGCGTGGCCGGGGTGCAGGGAGGATATGGCTACACCTTC. This encodes CSVAGVQGGYGYTF.

This clone appeared many times. The V and J genes are TRBV10-3 and TRBJ2-7; TRBD2 agrees at 9 bases. V gave up 3 bases and J gave up 6 bases; unmatched junction bases: 6. This CDR3 spans 14 amino acids. CDR1 is ENHRY, CDR2 SYGVKD, per germline. As DNA, the CDR3 is TGTGCCATCAGTGAAATAGCGGGAGTAGGCGAGCAGTACTTC. Residues: CAISEIAGVGEQYF.

The V gene is TRBV11-2, the J gene TRBJ2-7, with D uncertain. Trimming stripped 5 bases from V and 3 bases from J, with 11 bases between. The CDR3 is made up of 13 amino acids. From germline, CDR1 is SGHAT and CDR2 FQNNGV. The CDR3 spells CASSRVQSYEQYF. CDR3 sequence (DNA): TGTGCCAGCAGCCGCGTGCAGAGCTACGAGCAGTACTTC.

The chain has TRBV5-1 and TRBJ2-1; TRBD2 agrees at 13 bases. This CDR3 region has 16 residues. V lost 4 bases and J lost 6; bases outside the gene matches: 7. Germline V CDR1 and CDR2: SGHRS, YFSETQ. The CDR3 nucleotides are TGCGCCAGCAGCATATCAGGACTAGCGGGAGTCAATGAGCAGTTCTTC. Its translation: CASSISGLAGVNEQFF.

The rearrangement uses TRBV2 and TRBJ2-7; TRBD2 matches at 9 bases. CDR1 and CDR2 from the germline V gene are SNHLY and FYNNEI. Losses at the gene ends were 5 bases for V and 7 bases for J; bases not matched to a gene: 6. CDR3 size: 13 residues. The CDR3 is CASSRLAALEQYF. CDR3 nucleotide sequence: TGTGCCAGCAGTAGACTAGCGGCCCTGGAGCAGTACTTC.

The J gene is TRBJ2-1, the V gene TRBV5-1; D tentatively fits TRBD1 or TRBD2 (5 bases each). Germline values: CDR1 SGHRS, CDR2 YFSETQ. The V end was cut by 3 bases, the J end by 6 bases, with 13 bases between. The CDR3 length is 14 residues. The CDR3 loop reads CASSSWDHLNEQFF. CDR3 in DNA: TGCGCCAGCAGCTCCTGGGACCACCTCAATGAGCAGTTCTTC.

This clone was seen a few times. DNA of the CDR3: TGTGCCAGCACCCGGGCTCAGAACACCGGGGAGCTGTTTTTT. Amino acid sequence: CASTRAQNTGELFF. V gene TRBV7-9 combines with J gene TRBJ2-2; D is uncertain. Trimming removed 7 bases from V and 1 base from J, with 10 bases in between. The CDR3 is 14 amino acids. CDR1 and CDR2 from the germline V gene are SEHNR and FQNEAQ (reference sequence). Full variable domain (rest looked up from reference TRBV7-9 and TRBJ2-2): DTGVSQNPRHKITKRGQNVTFRCDPISEHNRLYWYRQTLGQGPEFLTYFQNEAQLEKSRLLSDRFSAERPKGSFSTLEIQRTEQGDSAMYLCASTRAQNTGELFFGEGSRLTVL.

The V and J genes are TRBV19 and TRBJ2-7; 9 bases are a match to TRBD2. V gave up 3 bases and J gave up 3 bases; unmatched junction bases: 3. The germline gives CDR1 LNHDA, CDR2 SQIVND (reference sequence). There are 14 residues in the CDR3. This CDR3 reads CASSISSGNYEQYF. CDR3 DNA sequence: TGTGCCAGTAGTATTTCTAGCGGGAACTACGAGCAGTACTTC.

The gene calls are TRBV5-1 and TRBJ2-1, with 11 bases lining up with TRBD2. Germline loops: CDR1 SGHRS, CDR2 YFSETQ. The CDR3 contains 16 residues. The junction had 8 bases not matched to a gene; V was cut back by 2 bases and J by 7 bases. The CDR3 reads CASSFTSGSGINEQFF. The CDR3 DNA sequence: TGCGCCAGCAGCTTCACTAGCGGGAGCGGAATTAATGAGCAGTTCTTC.

The gene calls are TRBV5-8 and TRBJ2-6; D perhaps matches TRBD2 (6 bases). This CDR3 comprises 16 residues. With 4 bases removed from V and 0 bases from J, the gap between germline ends came to 11 bases. Germline values: CDR1 SGHTS, CDR2 YDEGEE. The CDR3 loop is CASSLGLISGANVLTF. CDR3 in DNA: TGTGCCAGCAGCCTGGGACTGATCTCTGGGGCCAACGTCCTGACTTTC.

This clone appeared a few times. V is TRBV7-2 and J is TRBJ2-7; 13 nucleotides agree with TRBD2. The CDR3 has 17 residues. The V and J ends lost 1 base and 2 bases, in that order; junction bases with no gene match: 5. CDR1 SGHTA and CDR2 FQGNSA come from the germline V gene. The CDR3 bases are TGTGCCAGCAGCTTAGTACTAGCGGGAGGGAGGCCCTACGAGCAGTACTTC. Amino acid sequence: CASSLVLAGGRPYEQYF.

This rearrangement joins TRBV21-1 to TRBJ1-5; TRBD1, the D gene given by the table, was not confirmed from the DNA. TRBV21-1 is assigned pseudogene status. The CDR3 runs 16 residues. In nucleotides, the CDR3 is TGTGCCAGCAGCGGGATGAGACAGGCTAGCAATCAGCCCCAGCATTTT. Translated: CASSGMRQASNQPQHF.